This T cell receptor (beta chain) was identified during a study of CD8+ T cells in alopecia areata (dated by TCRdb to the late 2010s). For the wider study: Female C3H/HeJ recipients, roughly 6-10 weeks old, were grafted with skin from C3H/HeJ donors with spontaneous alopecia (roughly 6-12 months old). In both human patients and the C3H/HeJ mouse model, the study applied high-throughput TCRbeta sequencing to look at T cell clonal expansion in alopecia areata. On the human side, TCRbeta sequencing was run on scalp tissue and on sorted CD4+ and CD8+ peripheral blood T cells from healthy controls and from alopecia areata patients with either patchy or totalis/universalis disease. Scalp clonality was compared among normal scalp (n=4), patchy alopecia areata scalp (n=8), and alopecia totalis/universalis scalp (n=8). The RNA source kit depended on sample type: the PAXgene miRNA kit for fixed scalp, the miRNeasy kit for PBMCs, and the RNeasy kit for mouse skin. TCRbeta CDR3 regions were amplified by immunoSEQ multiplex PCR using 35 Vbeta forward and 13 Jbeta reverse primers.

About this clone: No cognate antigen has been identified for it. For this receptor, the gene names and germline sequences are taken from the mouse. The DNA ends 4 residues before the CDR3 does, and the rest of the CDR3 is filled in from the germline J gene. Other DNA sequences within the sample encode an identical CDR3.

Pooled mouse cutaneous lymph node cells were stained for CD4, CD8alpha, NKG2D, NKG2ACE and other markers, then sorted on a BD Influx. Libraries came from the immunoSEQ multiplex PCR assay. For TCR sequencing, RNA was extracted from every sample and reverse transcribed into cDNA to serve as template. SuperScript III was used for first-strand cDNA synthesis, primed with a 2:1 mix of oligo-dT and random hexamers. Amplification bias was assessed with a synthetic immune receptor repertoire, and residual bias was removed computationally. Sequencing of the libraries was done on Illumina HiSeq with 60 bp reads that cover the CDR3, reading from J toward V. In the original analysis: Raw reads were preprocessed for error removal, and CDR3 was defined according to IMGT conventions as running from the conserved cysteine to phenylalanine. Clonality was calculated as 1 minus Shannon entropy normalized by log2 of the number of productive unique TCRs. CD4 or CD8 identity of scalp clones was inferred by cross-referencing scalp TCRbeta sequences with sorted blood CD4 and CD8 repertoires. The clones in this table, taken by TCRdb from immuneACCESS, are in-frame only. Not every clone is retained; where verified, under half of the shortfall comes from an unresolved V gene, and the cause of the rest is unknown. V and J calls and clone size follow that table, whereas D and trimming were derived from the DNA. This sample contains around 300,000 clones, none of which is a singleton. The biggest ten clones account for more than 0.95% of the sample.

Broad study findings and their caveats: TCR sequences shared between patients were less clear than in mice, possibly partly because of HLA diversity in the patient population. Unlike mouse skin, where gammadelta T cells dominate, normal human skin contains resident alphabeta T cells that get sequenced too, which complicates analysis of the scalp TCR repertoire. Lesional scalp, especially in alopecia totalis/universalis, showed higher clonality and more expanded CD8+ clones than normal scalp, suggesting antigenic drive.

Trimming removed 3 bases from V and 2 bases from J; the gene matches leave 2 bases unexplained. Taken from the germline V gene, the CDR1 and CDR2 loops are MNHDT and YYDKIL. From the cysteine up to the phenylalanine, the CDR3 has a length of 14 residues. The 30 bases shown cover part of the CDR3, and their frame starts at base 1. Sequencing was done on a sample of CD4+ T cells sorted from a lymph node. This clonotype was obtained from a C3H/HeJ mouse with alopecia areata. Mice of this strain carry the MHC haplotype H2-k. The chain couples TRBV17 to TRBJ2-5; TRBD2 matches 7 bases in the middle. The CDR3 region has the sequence CASSSWGTQDTQYF. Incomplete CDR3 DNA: TGTGCTAGCAGTAGCTGGGGGACCCAAGAC.